This paragraph reports one T cell receptor (beta chain). The data were obtained in a study of spatial heterogeneity in lung cancer. CDR1 and CDR2 from the germline V gene are MNHEY and SMNVEV (reference sequence). The CDR3 consists of 15 residues. The ends lost 7 bases at V and 4 bases at J; junction bases unmatched: 8. TCRdb fed the 5' RACE reads into MiXCR, producing one record per CDR3 protein. The table includes 110,000 or so distinct CDR3 sequences, more than 10% detected once. The time point: blood at routine non-recurrence follow-up after resection. The sequence was collected from a female donor with early-stage non-small cell lung cancer. V and J are TRBV27 and TRBJ2-2, with 8 bases aligning to TRBD1. The input for sequencing was PBMCs, taken at follow-up. The CDR3 bases are TGTGCCAGCACCCCCCAGGGGGCGGGCACCGGGGAGCTGTTTTTT. Its protein product is CASTPQGAGTGELFF.